This is a list of T cell receptor beta chains from one sample in a study of coeliac disease. The protocol was immunoSEQ multiplex PCR, while the TCRdb copy is restricted to in-frame clones and leaves out a portion. The data show under 5,500 clones, with approximately 54% seen just once and 15% to 20% held by the top ten. The specimen was intraepithelial lymphocytes from the gut. These receptors originate from a human donor with active celiac disease. The CDR3 runs from the conserved cysteine through the conserved F or W. D genes are given only for firm matches. Expanded clones are given a class, and other clones once, few, many or no size at all.

CDR3 | DNA | D | size | J | V
CAISPGLAVYYEQYF | TGTGCCATCAGTCCCGGACTAGCGGTATACTACGAGCAGTACTTC | TRBD2 | few | TRBJ2-7 | TRBV10-3
CATSRGRSSSYEQYF | TGTGCCACCAGCAGAGGCAGGTCAAGCTCCTACGAGCAGTACTTC | NA | NA | TRBJ2-7 | TRBV15
CAWSPSLRGTGGHQPQHF | TGTGCCTGGAGTCCTTCCCTCCGCGGGACAGGGGGTCATCAGCCCCAGCATTTT | TRBD1 | NA | TRBJ1-5 | TRBV30
CAISGETGGPEAFF | TGTGCCATCAGTGGAGAAACAGGGGGCCCCGAAGCTTTCTTT | TRBD1 | NA | TRBJ1-1 | TRBV10-3
CSVGRVWGEQFF | TGCAGCGTTGGGAGGGTATGGGGTGAGCAGTTCTTC | NA | NA | TRBJ2-1 | TRBV29-1
CASSMRQGIKEQYF | TGTGCCAGTAGTATGCGGCAGGGGATAAAGGAGCAGTACTTC | NA | NA | TRBJ2-7 | TRBV19
CASSNPSSTGYNEQFF | TGTGCCAGCAGCAACCCCTCCTCGACAGGGTACAATGAGCAGTTCTTC | NA | NA | TRBJ2-1 | TRBV21-1
CASSPRTGKYEQYF | TGTGCCAGTAGTCCTCGGACAGGGAAATACGAGCAGTACTTC | TRBD1 | few | TRBJ2-7 | TRBV19
CASSQSLGGIQPQHF | TGCGCCAGCAGCCAAAGTCTGGGGGGTATTCAGCCCCAGCATTTT | NA | NA | TRBJ1-5 | TRBV4-1
CASSHPDRVGNTIYF | TGCGCCAGCAGCCACCCCGACAGGGTGGGAAACACCATATATTTT | TRBD1 | NA | TRBJ1-3 | TRBV4-1
CASSLVFSLAGGPGILSSYNEQFF | TGTGCCAGCTCACTGGTATTTTCTCTAGCGGGAGGGCCTGGGATCCTCAGCTCCTACAATGAGCAGTTCTTC | TRBD2 | few | TRBJ2-1 | TRBV18
CASSSGEGQSYNEQFF | TGCGCCAGCAGCTCCGGAGAGGGACAGTCGTACAATGAGCAGTTCTTC | TRBD1 | NA | TRBJ2-1 | TRBV5-1
CASSLEAGVNEQFF | TGCGCCAGCAGCTTGGAGGCAGGGGTAAATGAGCAGTTCTTC | NA | NA | TRBJ2-1 | TRBV5-1
CASSQVAGGVYNEQFF | TGCGCCAGCAGCCAAGTTGCGGGAGGAGTTTACAATGAGCAGTTCTTC | TRBD2 | NA | TRBJ2-1 | TRBV4-3
CASRDSQTSYEQYF | TGTGCCAGCCGGGACAGCCAGACTTCCTACGAGCAGTACTTC | TRBD1 | medium-sized | TRBJ2-7 | TRBV27
CASSTFLSRSGNTIYF | TGTGCCAGCTCAACATTCCTGTCCCGTTCTGGAAACACCATATATTTT | NA | large | TRBJ1-3 | TRBV18
CASSFGRGEAFF | TGCGCCAGCAGCTTCGGAAGGGGAGAAGCTTTCTTT | NA | NA | TRBJ1-1 | TRBV5-1
CASSLRVSHMNTEAFF | TGTGCCAGCAGTTTACGGGTTTCGCACATGAACACTGAAGCTTTCTTT | NA | NA | TRBJ1-1 | TRBV2
CASSPGQGAVGNTIYF | TGTGCCAGCTCACCCGGACAGGGGGCAGTTGGAAACACCATATATTTT | TRBD1 | NA | TRBJ1-3 | TRBV18
CASRRTGGGDTQYF | TGTGCCAGCAGGCGGACAGGGGGAGGAGATACGCAGTATTTT | TRBD1 | few | TRBJ2-3 | TRBV2
CASSSLWLWSTEAFF | TGTGCCAGCAGCTCCCTTTGGTTATGGAGCACTGAAGCTTTCTTT | NA | NA | TRBJ1-1 | TRBV11-2
CASTGLATFYNEQFF | TGTGCCAGCACGGGACTAGCGACCTTTTACAATGAGCAGTTCTTC | TRBD2 | NA | TRBJ2-1 | TRBV28
CASSLDSGFSGDVGAGELFF | TGTGCCAGCAGCTTAGATTCAGGCTTCAGCGGCGACGTAGGAGCTGGGGAGCTGTTTTTT | NA | NA | TRBJ2-2 | TRBV11-3
CSFHLGTGGTEAFF | TGCAGCTTCCACCTGGGGACAGGGGGTACTGAAGCTTTCTTT | TRBD1 | NA | TRBJ1-1 | TRBV29-1
CASSPPHDRGLSNEKLFF | TGTGCCAGCTCACCACCCCACGACAGGGGACTCTCCAATGAAAAACTGTTTTTT | TRBD1 | NA | TRBJ1-4 | TRBV18
CASSYWGGGNQPQHF | TGTGCCAGCAGTTATTGGGGAGGGGGCAATCAGCCCCAGCATTTT | NA | NA | TRBJ1-5 | TRBV27
CASSVGGDTEAFF | TGTGCCAGCAGCGTAGGCGGGGACACTGAAGCTTTCTTT | NA | NA | TRBJ1-1 | TRBV9
CASSLSLDTQYF | TGTGCCAGCAGCTTATCGTTGGATACGCAGTATTTT | NA | NA | TRBJ2-3 | TRBV7-6
CASREAGGPRNEQFF | TGTGCCAGTAGAGAAGCGGGAGGGCCGAGGAATGAGCAGTTCTTC | TRBD2 | NA | TRBJ2-1 | TRBV19
CSVEDPRGQGGTYEQYF | TGCAGCGTTGAAGATCCTAGGGGGCAGGGGGGAACCTACGAGCAGTACTTC | NA | NA | TRBJ2-7 | TRBV29-1
CASSWTGGTGELFF | TGTGCCAGCAGTTGGACAGGGGGAACCGGGGAGCTGTTTTTT | TRBD1 | NA | TRBJ2-2 | TRBV27
CASSPPTSSYEQYF | TGTGCCAGCAGCCCCCCGACTAGCAGCTACGAGCAGTACTTC | TRBD2 | NA | TRBJ2-7 | TRBV11-2
CASSLASGRAGEQYF | TGTGCCAGCTCGCTGGCTAGCGGGAGGGCCGGCGAGCAGTACTTC | TRBD2 | NA | TRBJ2-7 | TRBV2
CASSLGGAYNEQFF | TGTGCCAGCAGTCTCGGAGGGGCCTACAATGAGCAGTTCTTC | NA | NA | TRBJ2-1 | TRBV6-6
CASSLTNLRFF | TGTGCCAGCAGCCTGACTAACTTAAGGTTCTTC | NA | once | TRBJ2-1 | TRBV11-2
CATHNLAHNEQFF | TGTGCCACTCACAATCTAGCCCACAATGAGCAGTTCTTC | NA | NA | TRBJ2-1 | TRBV6-1
CSVTTGVGTEAFF | TGCAGCGTGACGACAGGGGTCGGCACTGAAGCTTTCTTT | TRBD1 | NA | TRBJ1-1 | TRBV29-1